This record covers a single T cell receptor (beta chain). Germline V CDR1 and CDR2: ENHRY, SYGVKD. V gave up 5 bases and J gave up 5 bases; unmatched junction bases: 4. This CDR3 contains 15 residues. This specimen comes from a study of blood T cell repertoires in COVID-19. Profiled with immunoSEQ multiplex PCR; TCRdb holds only in-frame clones, not every one. The sample contains 450,000 or so clones, about 90% of which appear only once. The chain employs TRBV10-3 and TRBJ2-1, with 12 bases matching TRBD2. Sample: PBMCs or T cells enriched from blood (not recorded which). The source is a man younger than 30 who had recovered from COVID-19. CDR3 sequence: CAISPASGGDNEQFF. The DNA of the CDR3 is TGTGCCATCAGTCCAGCTAGCGGGGGGGACAATGAGCAGTTCTTC.